This T cell receptor beta chain was retrieved from a study of T cell responses to AZD1222 COVID-19 vaccine. With respect to this clone: Its antigen remains unidentified.

Sequenced by immunoSEQ multiplex PCR; TCRdb stores in-frame clones only, minus some. The data show 100,000 to 150,000 clones, more than 90% seen once. Overall study findings and caveats: Two AZD1222 administrations were followed by greater Spike-specific TCR breadth and depth.

The sequence came from an adult who received the AZD1222 COVID-19 vaccine. Specimen: peripheral blood, collected 28 days after the second AZD1222 dose.

This chain's CDR3 is CSALISGGYREQYF. The DNA of the CDR3 is TGCAGCGCCCTGATCAGCGGGGGGTATCGGGAGCAGTACTTC. This chain connects TRBV29-1 to TRBJ2-7, with 9 nucleotides matching TRBD2. Germline loops: CDR1 SQVTM, CDR2 ANQGSEA. Trimming took 7 bases from V and 7 from J; bases not matched to a gene: 14. The CDR3 has 14 residues.